Each of the 21 T cell receptor beta chains below was sequenced from the same sample in a study of cytomegalovirus exposure and HLA in healthy donors (TCRdb year 2017). The library was obtained by the immunoSEQ multiplex PCR assay. For the multiplex PCR, a mixture combining 60 forward primers for TCR Vbeta segments and 13 reverse primers for TCR Jbeta segments was used. In its TCRdb copy, this immuneACCESS table keeps in-frame sequences only and misses some clones. Where compared with another copy, unresolved V genes explain less than half of these, and the others have no known cause. This sample gives 120,000 to 150,000 clones in total; around three quarters of them show up just once. The leading ten clones occupy over 2% of the sample. The specimen sequenced was PBMCs. All receptors come from a man aged 30 to 45 in good health and CMV-seronegative.

The chain carries TRBV9 and TRBJ1-1; D may be TRBD1 (6 bases). The CDR3 is 13 amino acids. With 4 bases removed from V and 8 bases from J, the gap between germline ends came to 15 bases. CDR1 is SGDLS and CDR2 is YYNGEE in the germline V gene. As DNA, the CDR3 is TGTGCCAGCAGCCCACGGACAGTCGGCGAAGCTTTCTTT. Its translation: CASSPRTVGEAFF.

This clone appeared a few times. J is TRBJ2-1 and V is TRBV5-4, with 8 bases that match TRBD1. From germline, CDR1 is SGHNT and CDR2 YYREEE (reference sequence). CDR3 length: 13 amino acids. V trimming: 2 bases; J trimming: 6 bases; junction bases outside the gene matches: 1. Written as DNA, the CDR3 is TGTGCCAGCAGCTTCGGACAGGGCAATGAGCAGTTCTTC. This encodes CASSFGQGNEQFF.

The chain combines TRBV15 with TRBJ2-5; 15 positions agree with TRBD2. V shed 4 bases and J 5 bases; nucleotides not matched to a gene: 8. The CDR3 is 17 residues long. The V gene's germline CDR1 is LNHNV and CDR2 YYDKDF (reference sequence). CDR3 amino acids: CATSIGLAGGRGETQYF. The CDR3 nucleotides read TGTGCCACCAGCATTGGACTAGCGGGGGGGCGGGGGGAGACCCAGTACTTC.

The V call is TRBV30, the J call TRBJ2-4; TRBD2 aligns across 8 bases. This CDR3 spans 15 amino acids. Looked up from germline, CDR1 is GTSNPN and CDR2 is SVGIG (reference sequence). With 5 bases clipped from V and 1 base from J, the junction kept 7 bases outside the gene matches. This chain's CDR3 is CAWDRAGVAKNIQYF. The CDR3 DNA is TGTGCCTGGGACCGAGCGGGAGTGGCCAAAAACATTCAGTACTTC.

The rearrangement uses TRBV2 and TRBJ2-7; D may be TRBD2 (5 bases). The CDR3 has 14 residues. The germline gives CDR1 SNHLY, CDR2 FYNNEI. V shed 2 bases and J shed 3 bases, with 11 bases lying between them. The CDR3: CASSEQDGSYEQYF. CDR3 coding DNA: TGTGCCAGCAGTGAACAAGATGGGAGCTACGAGCAGTACTTC. The full variable domain, in which reference TRBV2 and TRBJ2-7 provide the parts outside the CDR3, is EPEVTQTPSHQVTQMGQEVILRCVPISNHLYFYWYRQILGQKVEFLVSFYNNEISEKSEIFDDQFSVERPDGSNFTLKIRSTKLEDSAMYFCASSEQDGSYEQYFGPGTRLTVT.

This clone was counted between two and nine times. V usage is TRBV29-1 and J usage is TRBJ2-7, with 7 bases identical to TRBD2. Germline CDR1 and CDR2: SQVTM and ANQGSEA. The junction had 13 bases not matched to a gene; V was cut back by 3 bases and J by 5 bases. The length of the CDR3 is 15 residues. The CDR3 loop is CSVDSRTGGTHEQYF. Here the CDR3 DNA reads TGCAGCGTTGATAGTCGTACGGGGGGAACCCACGAGCAGTACTTC.

This rearrangement joins TRBV19 to TRBJ1-5; 7 bases line up with TRBD1. Germline V gives CDR1 LNHDA, CDR2 SQIVND (reference sequence). V gave up 3 bases and J gave up 6 bases; unmatched junction bases: 8. The CDR3 runs 15 residues. The CDR3 spells CASSISGGSTQPQHF. The CDR3, as DNA: TGTGCCAGTAGTATCTCAGGGGGTTCGACTCAGCCCCAGCATTTT.

This chain connects TRBV7-2 to TRBJ2-7; no firm D call. V lost 2 bases to trimming and J lost 1 base, with 9 bases between them. Germline CDR1 reads SGHTA; CDR2 reads FQGNSA. This CDR3 comprises 14 residues. As DNA, the CDR3 is TGTGCCAGCAGCTTATTGCGGAGTTCCTACGAGCAGTACTTC. Encoded protein: CASSLLRSSYEQYF.

This clone has a handful of counts. The chain carries TRBV28 and TRBJ1-3; 8 bases map to TRBD1. The V and J ends lost 6 bases and 4 bases, in that order; junction bases with no gene match: 11. Germline V CDR1 and CDR2: MDHEN, SYDVKM. This CDR3 has 16 residues. For the CDR3, the DNA is TGTGCCAGCAGAGCTGACTCCGGGACAGGAGGAAACACCATATATTTT. Protein: CASRADSGTGGNTIYF.

The chain employs TRBV28 and TRBJ2-7; weak D call: TRBD1 (5 bases). The CDR3 is 15 residues long. Germline-derived CDR1 and CDR2 are MDHEN and SYDVKM. Deletions cut 5 bases from V and 2 bases from J, with 16 bases between. CDR3 amino acids: CASSQPDRDTYEQYF. The CDR3, as DNA: TGTGCCAGCAGTCAACCAGACAGAGACACCTACGAGCAGTACTTC.

This clone appeared a single time. The gene calls are TRBV2 and TRBJ1-1; D uncertain. V was pared by 7 bases and J by 0 bases, with 12 bases between. CDR1 is SNHLY and CDR2 is FYNNEI in the germline V gene. The CDR3 sequence is 14 residues long. CDR3 nucleotides: TGTGCCAGCATCGGGGTACTTATGAACACTGAAGCTTTCTTT. Amino acids: CASIGVLMNTEAFF.

The genes are TRBV5-1 and TRBJ2-5; 9 nucleotides align to TRBD1. The CDR3 loop spans 14 amino acids. V was pared by 4 bases and J by 4 bases, with 5 bases of the junction left unmatched. CDR1 and CDR2 (germline): SGHRS, YFSETQ. DNA of the CDR3: TGCGCCAGCAGCGGACAGGGGTTAGGAGAGACCCAGTACTTC. Translated, it gives CASSGQGLGETQYF.

This rearrangement joins TRBV5-1 to TRBJ2-7; D perhaps matches TRBD2 (6 bases). The germline V gene has CDR1 SGHRS and CDR2 YFSETQ. The V end was cut by 0 bases, the J end by 4 bases, with 11 bases between. This CDR3 has 14 residues. The CDR3 reads CASSLDAGPYEQYF. The CDR3 DNA reads TGCGCCAGCAGCTTGGATGCGGGGCCTTACGAGCAGTACTTC. The full variable domain, its missing parts supplied by reference TRBV5-1 and TRBJ2-7, is KAGVTQTPRYLIKTRGQQVTLSCSPISGHRSVSWYQQTPGQGLQFLFEYFSETQRNKGNFPGRFSGRQFSNSRSEMNVSTLELGDSALYLCASSLDAGPYEQYFGPGTRLTVT.

The chain joins TRBV4-1 to TRBJ1-5, with unresolved D. V shed 1 base and J shed 4 bases, with 11 bases lying between them. This CDR3 is 15 amino acids long. The germline CDR1 and CDR2 sequences are MGHRA and YSYEKL. The CDR3 here is CASSQADQVNQPQHF. The CDR3, as DNA: TGCGCCAGCAGCCAAGCGGATCAGGTGAATCAGCCCCAGCATTTT.

The chain employs TRBV4-1 and TRBJ2-1; 8 nucleotides match TRBD2. This CDR3 spans 17 amino acids. Germline values: CDR1 MGHRA, CDR2 YSYEKL. The ends lost 3 bases at V and 4 bases at J; junction bases unmatched: 11. The CDR3 DNA sequence: TGCGCCAGCAGCCAGGGCGACGGGGGGGCGGGATACAATGAGCAGTTCTTC. It is translated as CASSQGDGGAGYNEQFF.

The chain links TRBV2 to TRBJ1-1; D gene unclear. V dropped 7 bases and J dropped 4 bases, with 16 bases sitting between them. Germline assignment: CDR1 SNHLY and CDR2 FYNNEI. The CDR3 has 14 amino acids. CDR3 bases: TGTGCCAGCACCCCCCTCGGCCGGGGCACTGAAGCTTTCTTT. Translated, it gives CASTPLGRGTEAFF.

This chain connects TRBV27 to TRBJ2-5, with D tentatively TRBD1 (6 bases). V gave up 2 bases and J gave up 9 bases, with 16 bases separating them. This CDR3 comprises 14 residues. CDR1 is MNHEY, CDR2 SMNVEV, per germline (reference sequence). CDR3 DNA sequence: TGTGCCAGCAGTTTAAAGGCAGGGGCTGTGGCCCAGTACTTC. Amino acids: CASSLKAGAVAQYF.

The chain links TRBV30 to TRBJ2-7; 13 positions agree with TRBD2. Looked up from germline, CDR1 is GTSNPN and CDR2 is SVGIG (reference sequence). This CDR3 is 15 amino acids long. The junction had 8 bases not matched to a gene; V was cut back by 3 bases and J by 6 bases. As DNA, the CDR3 is TGTGCCTGGAGAAAAGGACTAGCGGGAGTCTCCGAGCAGTACTTC. Protein sequence: CAWRKGLAGVSEQYF.

The chain couples TRBV5-1 to TRBJ1-2, with 8 bases matching TRBD1. Per the germline V gene, CDR1 is SGHRS and CDR2 is YFSETQ. J gave up 7 bases and V 4 bases, and 12 bases lay outside the gene matches. The length of the CDR3 is 15 residues. CDR3 region: CASSEGQGGLGGYTF. Here the CDR3 DNA reads TGCGCCAGCAGCGAAGGACAGGGCGGTTTGGGTGGCTACACCTTC.

The genes are TRBV7-9 and TRBJ1-1, with D tentatively TRBD1 (6 bases). CDR3 length equals 16 residues. V was cut by 5 bases and J by 2 bases, with 18 bases left in between. Per the germline V gene, CDR1 is SEHNR and CDR2 is FQNEAQ (reference sequence). The CDR3 loop reads CASSPREGHSNTEAFF. The CDR3 DNA follows: TGTGCCAGCAGCCCTCGTGAGGGACACTCCAACACTGAAGCTTTCTTT.

This sequence joins TRBV5-1 and TRBJ2-6; D might be TRBD1 (6 bases). This CDR3 is built from 15 residues. Trimming pared 3 bases from V and 4 bases from J, leaving 11 bases between. From germline, CDR1 is SGHRS and CDR2 YFSETQ. As DNA, the CDR3 is TGCGCCAGCAGCTCCCGAGGGACAGGGGCCAACGTCCTGACTTTC. Encoded protein: CASSSRGTGANVLTF.